This T cell receptor (beta chain) was obtained from a study of cytomegalovirus exposure and HLA in healthy donors (dated by TCRdb to 2016 to 2017). Study-wide context: According to an earlier analysis of 550 to 700 of the donors, about 180 million T cells yielded some 110 million unique TCR beta sequences and 276 Gb of sequence data. An early release that covered several hundred HLA-typed donors contained approximately 320 gigabases of sequencing data and tens of millions of unique TCR sequences. Of the roughly 410 genotyped donors, less than 85% were placed in the genetic ancestry cluster associated with self-reported Caucasian donors. Every discovery cohort repertoire had been produced on one sequencing platform. Using immunosequencing, the study profiled T cell repertoires from 640 or so subjects and related those repertoires to cytomegalovirus serostatus. A later analysis re-analyzed previously published TCR beta repertoires from roughly 600 donors and added high-resolution HLA genotyping to study TCR occurrence patterns. To predict cytomegalovirus infection status, the study brought together high-throughput TCR immunosequencing, statistical association of individual TCRs with disease status, and machine learning. A handful of DR-DQ haplotypes were handled as single units for association and clustering because linkage in the cohort was strong. The number of donors typed differed by locus, with roughly 620-630 for A, B, C, DRB1 and DQB1, more than 500 for DQA1, 606 for DPA1, and 472 for DPB1. The study aimed to test whether cataloging public T cell receptors could reveal signatures of past pathogen exposure. Donor age, sex, ethnicity and CMV serostatus were collected together with the repertoire data. An earlier analysis of 587 of the donors applied high-throughput TCR beta sequencing to assess whether each TCR beta V gene segment acted as functional or pseudogenic. In addition to the first cohort of 650 to 750 subjects, a separate validation cohort of 120 different subjects was used. Rather than drawing on any new phenotypic data, the later analysis identified candidate immune exposures from TCR beta sequences and the way those sequences occurred across donors. Both class I and class II loci were covered by HLA typing, at four-digit resolution. Genome-wide SNP genotypes for about 65% of the 666 donors were used in a later genetic analysis, which treated that subset as a discovery cohort. Across 300 to 400 genotyped donors of the cohort, an average of approximately 240,000 unique TCR beta nucleotide sequences per donor were sequenced, and 15% to 20% of those sequences were non-productive.

On this clone: What antigen it recognizes has not been identified. No per-base quality is available; no much larger clone lies one base away.

To prepare the library, the immunoSEQ multiplex PCR assay was applied. The multiplex PCR relied on a mix of 60 forward primers for TCR Vbeta segments and 13 reverse primers for TCR Jbeta segments. A multiplex PCR assay on genomic DNA amplified the CDR3 region of rearranged TCR beta genes. The amplified TCR beta libraries were sequenced on the Illumina HiSeq System as 87-base-pair reads. The published analysis was carried out like this. Across the 500 to 700 repertoires, a later analysis counted tens of millions of unique TCR beta chains, 8.5 million to 12 million of which were shared by at least two donors. Raw reads were error-corrected and collapsed into unique sequences with a nearest-neighbor algorithm that merged closely related sequences to remove PCR and sequencing errors. To assign V, D and J gene segments, CDR3 sequences were aligned to IMGT reference sequences. For a sequence to be retained, a match of at least six nucleotides was required to both a V gene segment and a J gene segment. A rearrangement counted as productive if the CDR3 had no stop codons and remained in frame with V and J, and every other rearrangement counted as non-productive. CDR3 was defined according to IMGT convention as the region running from the second conserved V-encoded cysteine to the conserved J-encoded phenylalanine. The earlier analysis of some 550 of the donors excluded any sequence lacking an unambiguous match to a single V gene segment. An earlier analysis of some 610 of the donors called V segments functional above 56.7% productive rearrangements and segregating when the between-donor standard deviation exceeded 5%. A statistical classification framework was built for diagnosing cytomegalovirus status from the catalog of TCR beta chain sequences. In a later analysis, V and J genes were assigned by comparing TCR nucleotide sequences against IMGT/GENE-DB human TR gene sequences. The TCRdist pipeline was used in a later analysis to assign CDR3 sequences and most-parsimonious VDJ recombination scenarios. In a later analysis, each TCR beta chain was defined by its CDR3 amino acid sequence together with its V-gene family, and reads lacking a unique V-gene family were excluded. As a way to deal with suspected cross-contamination and a sequencing artifact, a later analysis dropped 500 to 700 nucleotide sequences that were highly shared and had low generation probability. For each public chain, a later analysis derived a clonal expansion index from normalized ranks of inferred template counts within each repertoire. In a later analysis, generation probabilities were computed with a VDJ recombination model fitted to out-of-frame rearrangements, and the resulting probabilities were checked against IGoR. In a later analysis, TCR-TCR, TCR-HLA and TCR-CMV co-occurrence was scored with hypergeometric tests, and a repertoire-size bias correction was applied to TCR pairs. False discovery rates were estimated in a later analysis by permuting HLA or CMV assignments 20 times. In a later analysis, co-occurring TCRs were grouped using DBSCAN, with TCRdist sequence similarity added in when clustering inside HLA-allele-positive subsets. Repertoires with fewer than 30,000 or more than 120,000 public chains were left out of co-occurrence clustering, as were four to six repertoires with anomalous nucleotide sharing. Here the immuneACCESS table is served through TCRdb, limited to in-frame sequences with V and J called. Missing clones are a known gap in these copies; in checked studies unresolved V genes cover under half, and the rest lacks a known reason. The DNA gave D and trimming, while V, J and clone size come from that table. A total of roughly 180,000 clones appear in this sample, around 80% of them only once. Together, the top ten hold 0.75% to 0.8% of the sample.

V drops 3 bases and J drops 1 base, leaving 9 bases in between. In the germline V gene (reference sequence), CDR1 corresponds to MNHEY and CDR2 to SMNVEV. Counted from cysteine to phenylalanine, this CDR3 has 14 amino acids. Of all the DNA, just the CDR3 is kept, 42 bases in frame from base 1. Points the paper makes about the study in general: Linkage disequilibrium might explain the correlated functional status among segregating V segments, but an unknown experimental factor could not be ruled out. When HLA alleles, especially DR and DQ, strongly co-occurred, attributing TCR associations to individual alleles was difficult. Only TCR beta chains were sequenced in this cohort, and the absence of alpha or paired-chain data limited detectable features. Because HLA typing was missing for some donors at each locus, association tests included only the typed subset. Cytomegalovirus status was reported to be diagnosed by the classifier with high specificity and sensitivity in both the original and validation cohorts. A further reported finding was that TCR beta sequences accurately predicted the HLA-A and HLA-B alleles for most subjects in the first cohort. In vitro tests confirmed that a few of the cytomegalovirus-associated TCR beta chains recognize cytomegalovirus antigens. Sequencing depth was assumed to be roughly uniform across donors in the presence/absence analyses, though that assumption may not hold. Because counts were too low, seventeen rarely observed V segments, including chromosome 9 orphons, were excluded from the earlier analysis of 587 of the donors. In a later analysis, the rate of TCR association differed among HLA loci, with DRB1 alleles having the most associated TCRs and HLA-C alleles having the fewest. V-gene and J-gene trimming of TCR beta chains was associated with a missense DCLRE1C variant in a later genetic analysis, and the association was replicated in an independent cohort. For the cohort, immune exposure information was limited to CMV serostatus. A total of roughly 160 TCR beta chains were listed by the study as associated with cytomegalovirus. A cluster of highly shared sequence variants was judged likely to represent a technical artifact of the sequencing pipeline. According to the authors, the approach could potentially be generalized to other disease states and immunological phenotypes. In a later analysis, HLA-associated TCR beta chains showed more clonal expansion and lower generation probabilities than non-associated chains that were equally common. Specific HLA alleles were associated with 15,000 to 20,000 TCR beta sequences at a false discovery rate of 0.05 in a later analysis. In a later genetic analysis, fewer N-insertions in productive TCRs were reported among donors in an Asian-associated ancestry cluster than the 666-donor mean. Some IMGT-functional V segments, including TRBV6-2 and TRBV6-3, could not be told apart with the 87-base-pair reads, so those segments were excluded. In an earlier analysis of about 550 of the donors, most TCR beta V segments were observed in productive rearrangements about 87% or about 30% of the time, broadly matching IMGT annotations. A later analysis reported that several top co-occurrence clusters appeared linked to parvovirus B19, influenza, CMV and Epstein-Barr virus. In a later analysis, most CMV-associated TCR beta chains were found to appear HLA-restricted, with HLA associations seemingly driven largely by CMV exposure. Most TCR sequences were seen in very few donors, while some public TCRs were found in many individuals.

The cohort consisted of more than 650 healthy bone marrow donors. All cohort members were sampled while nominally healthy, although unrecorded immune exposures were likely present. The donor tested CMV seronegative, placing the donor among the 350 or so seronegative members of the cohort. A peripheral blood sample was collected from each donor, and TCR beta sequencing was performed on peripheral blood mononuclear cells. The Qiagen DNeasy Blood Extraction Kit was used to extract genomic DNA from the blood cell samples. This clonotype was sampled from a female donor in good health and CMV-seronegative. The chain is made from TRBV27 and TRBJ1-1, with a weak D call of TRBD1 (6 bases match). Sample: PBMCs. CDR3 loop: CASSFATGNTEAFF. Here is the DNA: TGTGCCAGCAGTTTTGCGACAGGGAACACTGAAGCTTTCTTT.